These T cell receptor beta chains were read from a single sample in a study of cytomegalovirus exposure and HLA in healthy donors. Only in-frame clones appear in the TCRdb table, and some are missing; sequencing was by immunoSEQ multiplex PCR. Among 150,000 to 200,000 clones, about two thirds were seen once, and the ten largest hold approximately 3%. The sample comprised PBMCs. These receptors were taken from a woman aged 25 to 39 in good health and CMV-seronegative. CDR3s include the opening cysteine and the closing phenylalanine or tryptophan. Each record gives: D gene, clone size, V gene, J gene, CDR3 protein, CDR3 DNA. A D gene is named only where the DNA matches it firmly. Clone size appears in some rows only: once, few, many, or a class for an expanded clone.

D gene: .; clone size: .; V gene: TRBV11-2; J gene: TRBJ2-1; CDR3 protein: CASSLDWGRKQFF; CDR3 DNA: TGTGCCAGCAGCTTAGATTGGGGGCGCAAGCAGTTCTTC
D gene: .; clone size: .; V gene: TRBV21-1; J gene: TRBJ1-3; CDR3 protein: CASIRWFLSGNTIYF; CDR3 DNA: TGTGCCAGCATCAGGTGGTTTTTGTCTGGAAACACCATATATTTT
D gene: .; clone size: once; V gene: TRBV9; J gene: TRBJ2-5; CDR3 protein: CASSVGQGLETQYF; CDR3 DNA: TGTGCCAGCAGCGTAGGGCAGGGTTTAGAGACCCAGTACTTC
D gene: .; clone size: once; V gene: TRBV7-9; J gene: TRBJ2-1; CDR3 protein: CASRERTIGSGNEQFF; CDR3 DNA: TGTGCCAGCAGGGAAAGGACTATCGGGTCGGGCAATGAGCAGTTCTTC
D gene: TRBD2; clone size: .; V gene: TRBV2; J gene: TRBJ2-5; CDR3 protein: CASSGTSGGRKTQYF; CDR3 DNA: TGTGCCAGCAGTGGGACTAGCGGGGGGAGAAAGACCCAGTACTTC
D gene: .; clone size: .; V gene: TRBV6-5; J gene: TRBJ1-1; CDR3 protein: CASRATGSTEAFF; CDR3 DNA: TGTGCCAGCAGGGCAACAGGGAGCACTGAAGCTTTCTTT
D gene: .; clone size: few; V gene: TRBV15; J gene: TRBJ1-2; CDR3 protein: CATSRDRVDYGYTF; CDR3 DNA: TGTGCCACCAGCAGAGACAGGGTGGACTATGGCTACACCTTC
D gene: .; clone size: .; V gene: TRBV28; J gene: TRBJ1-4; CDR3 protein: CASSFQDSNEKLFF; CDR3 DNA: TGTGCCAGCAGTTTCCAGGACAGTAATGAAAAACTGTTTTTT
D gene: .; clone size: .; V gene: TRBV27; J gene: TRBJ2-7; CDR3 protein: CASSLTETYEQYF; CDR3 DNA: TGTGCCAGCAGTTTGACTGAAACCTACGAGCAGTACTTC
D gene: .; clone size: .; V gene: TRBV15; J gene: TRBJ2-3; CDR3 protein: CATSAGATDTQYF; CDR3 DNA: TGTGCCACCAGCGCCGGAGCCACAGATACGCAGTATTTT
D gene: .; clone size: .; V gene: TRBV5-1; J gene: TRBJ1-3; CDR3 protein: CASSLALAASSGNTIYF; CDR3 DNA: TGCGCCAGCAGCTTGGCGTTGGCGGCCTCCTCTGGAAACACCATATATTTT
D gene: .; clone size: few; V gene: TRBV2; J gene: TRBJ2-7; CDR3 protein: CASSADSYEQYF; CDR3 DNA: TGTGCCAGCAGTGCGGACAGTTACGAGCAGTACTTC
D gene: TRBD1; clone size: .; V gene: TRBV18; J gene: TRBJ1-1; CDR3 protein: CASSPRTGMNTEAFF; CDR3 DNA: TGTGCCAGCTCACCTCGGACAGGTATGAACACTGAAGCTTTCTTT